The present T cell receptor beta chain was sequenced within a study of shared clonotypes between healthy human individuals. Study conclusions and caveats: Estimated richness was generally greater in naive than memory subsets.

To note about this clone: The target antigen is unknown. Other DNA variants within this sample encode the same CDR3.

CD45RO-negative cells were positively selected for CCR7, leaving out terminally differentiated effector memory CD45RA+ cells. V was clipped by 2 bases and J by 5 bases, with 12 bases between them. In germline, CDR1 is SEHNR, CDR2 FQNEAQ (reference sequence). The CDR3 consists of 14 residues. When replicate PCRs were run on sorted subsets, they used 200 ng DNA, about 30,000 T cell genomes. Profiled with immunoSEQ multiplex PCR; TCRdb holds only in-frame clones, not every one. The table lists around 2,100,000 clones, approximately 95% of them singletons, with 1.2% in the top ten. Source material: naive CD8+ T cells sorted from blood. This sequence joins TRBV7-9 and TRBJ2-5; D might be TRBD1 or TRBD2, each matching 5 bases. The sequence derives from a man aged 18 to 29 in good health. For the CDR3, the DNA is TGTGCCAGCAGCTTAACCGGGACGGAGGAGACCCAGTACTTC. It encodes CASSLTGTEETQYF.